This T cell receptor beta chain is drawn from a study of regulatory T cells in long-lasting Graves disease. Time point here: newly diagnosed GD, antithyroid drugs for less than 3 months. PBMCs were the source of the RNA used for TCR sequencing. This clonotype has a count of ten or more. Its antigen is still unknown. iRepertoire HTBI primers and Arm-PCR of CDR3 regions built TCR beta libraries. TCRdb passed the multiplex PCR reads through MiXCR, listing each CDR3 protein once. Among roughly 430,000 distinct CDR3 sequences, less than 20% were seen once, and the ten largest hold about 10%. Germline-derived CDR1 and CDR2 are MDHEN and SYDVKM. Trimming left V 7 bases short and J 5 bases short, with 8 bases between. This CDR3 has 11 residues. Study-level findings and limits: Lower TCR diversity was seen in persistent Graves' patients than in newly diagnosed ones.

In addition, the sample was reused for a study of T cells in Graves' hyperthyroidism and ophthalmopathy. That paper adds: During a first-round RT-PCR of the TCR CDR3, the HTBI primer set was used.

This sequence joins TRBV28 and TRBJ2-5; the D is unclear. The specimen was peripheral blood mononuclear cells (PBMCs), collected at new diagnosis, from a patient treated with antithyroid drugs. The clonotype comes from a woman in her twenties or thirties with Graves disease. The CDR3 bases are TGTGCCAGCATTGGTTCGGAGACCCAGTACTTC. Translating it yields CASIGSETQYF.